This T cell receptor (beta chain) appears in the sequencing data of a study of human T cells and chemical hapten exposure. Overall study: All through the approximately 22-week study, the scalp of each patient received diphenylcyclopropenone doses weekly.

This clonotype was detected only a few times. The antigen is not known. Study-level results: The study found that PT1 expanded TCR counts correlated positively with patch test score.

Time point defined: pre-sensitization, week 0. Treatment defined: therapeutic diphenylcyclopropenone sensitization with weekly scalp DPC. Venepuncture was done earlier than the placement of each patch test. It was from unfractionated whole blood that total RNA was extracted. From the RACE reads, TCRdb called clonotypes with MiXCR, one entry per CDR3 protein. The top ten clones hold around 2.6% of a sample with 350,000 to 400,000 distinct CDR3 sequences, 4.5% to 5.5% of them seen once. Germline-derived CDR1 and CDR2 are SGHRS and YFSETQ. Between the trimmed V and J ends, which lost 1 base and 1 base, there was a span of 10 bases. This CDR3 is 15 amino acids long.

The chain carries TRBV5-1 and TRBJ2-3; perhaps TRBD2 as D (7 bases). The specimen comprised whole blood, sampled in connection with sensitization to the hapten diphenylcyclopropenone (DPC). The clonotype was recovered from a woman aged 50 to 65 with alopecia areata. Some clones in this sample may be carry-over from other donors' samples. The CDR3: CASSLRGGGTDTQYF. Here the CDR3 DNA reads TGCGCCAGCAGCTTGAGGGGGGGCGGCACAGATACGCAGTATTTT.